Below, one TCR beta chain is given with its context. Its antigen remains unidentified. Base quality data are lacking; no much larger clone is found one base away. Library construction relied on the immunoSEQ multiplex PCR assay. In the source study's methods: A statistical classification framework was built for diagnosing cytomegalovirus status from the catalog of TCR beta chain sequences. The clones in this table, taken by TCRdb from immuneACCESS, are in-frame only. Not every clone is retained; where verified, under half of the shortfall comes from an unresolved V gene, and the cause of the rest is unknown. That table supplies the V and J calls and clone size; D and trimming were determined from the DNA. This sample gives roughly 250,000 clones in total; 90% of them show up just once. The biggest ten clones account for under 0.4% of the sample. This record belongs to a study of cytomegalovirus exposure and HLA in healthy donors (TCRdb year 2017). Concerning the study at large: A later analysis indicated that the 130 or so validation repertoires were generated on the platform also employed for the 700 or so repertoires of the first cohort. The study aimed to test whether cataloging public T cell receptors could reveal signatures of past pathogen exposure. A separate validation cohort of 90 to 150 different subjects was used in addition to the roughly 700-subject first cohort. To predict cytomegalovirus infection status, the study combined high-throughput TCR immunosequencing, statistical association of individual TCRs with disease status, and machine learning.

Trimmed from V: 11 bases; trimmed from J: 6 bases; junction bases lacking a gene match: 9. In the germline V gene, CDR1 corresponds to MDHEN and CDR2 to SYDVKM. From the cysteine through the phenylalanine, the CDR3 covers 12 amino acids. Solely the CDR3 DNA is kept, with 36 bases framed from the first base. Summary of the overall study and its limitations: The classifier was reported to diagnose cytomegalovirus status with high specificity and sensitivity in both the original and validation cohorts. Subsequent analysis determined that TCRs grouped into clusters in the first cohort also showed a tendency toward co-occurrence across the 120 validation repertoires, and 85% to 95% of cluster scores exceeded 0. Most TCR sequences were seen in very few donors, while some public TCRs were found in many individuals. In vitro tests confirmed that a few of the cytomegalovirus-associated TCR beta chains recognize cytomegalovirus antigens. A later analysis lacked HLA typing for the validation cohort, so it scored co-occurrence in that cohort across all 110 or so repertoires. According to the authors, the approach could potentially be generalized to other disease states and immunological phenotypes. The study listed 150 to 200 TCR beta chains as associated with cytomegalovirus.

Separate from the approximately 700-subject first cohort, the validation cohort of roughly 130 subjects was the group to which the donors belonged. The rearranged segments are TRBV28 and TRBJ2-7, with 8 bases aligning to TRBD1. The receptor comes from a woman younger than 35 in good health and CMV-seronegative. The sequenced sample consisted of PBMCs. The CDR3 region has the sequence CACDRGVGEQYF. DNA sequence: TGTGCCTGTGACAGGGGAGTTGGCGAGCAGTACTTC.